This TCR beta chain was observed in a study of response to subunit inactivated influenza vaccine (dated by TCRdb to the late 2010s). Study-level background: To follow how T cells responded to a trivalent subunit inactivated influenza vaccine, the researchers relied on deep quantitative profiling of the T cell receptor repertoire.

Comment on this clonotype: Its antigen is still unknown. The input lacks base qualities; no much larger clone sits a single base away.

To prepare the library, RT-PCR was applied. For sequencing, an Illumina HiSeq 2500 was employed. The raw public reads went through TCRdb reprocessing: fastp at Q25, MiXCR clone calling, in-frame beta chains kept. Each CDR3 protein appears once, grouped with its most common genes and DNA. The sample profile shows 700,000 to 900,000 distinct CDR3 sequences; approximately 22% of them were found once. Together, the top ten hold approximately 10% of the sample. The research as a whole found: The authors suggested that each seasonal influenza vaccination may recruit only a limited number of new T cells.

From the germline V gene, CDR1 is MNHEY and CDR2 is SVGEGT. The CDR3 has 14 amino acids, counting the end cysteine and phenylalanine. Just the 42-base CDR3 DNA is kept, in frame starting at base 1. Relative to germline, V is 2 bases shorter and J is 7 bases shorter, with 11 bases between their ends. The chain couples TRBV6-2 or TRBV6-3 to TRBJ2-2, with TRBD1 as a weak D call on 5 bases. The receptor was isolated from a man over 45 who received an inactivated influenza vaccine. Donor details come from another sample of the same person, matched by shared clones. Source: PBMCs from blood, taken 5 to 6 days after vaccination. The bases read TGTGCCAGCAGTTACAGTGGGGCGGTCGGGGAGCTGTTTTTT. Its protein product is CASSYSGAVGELFF.